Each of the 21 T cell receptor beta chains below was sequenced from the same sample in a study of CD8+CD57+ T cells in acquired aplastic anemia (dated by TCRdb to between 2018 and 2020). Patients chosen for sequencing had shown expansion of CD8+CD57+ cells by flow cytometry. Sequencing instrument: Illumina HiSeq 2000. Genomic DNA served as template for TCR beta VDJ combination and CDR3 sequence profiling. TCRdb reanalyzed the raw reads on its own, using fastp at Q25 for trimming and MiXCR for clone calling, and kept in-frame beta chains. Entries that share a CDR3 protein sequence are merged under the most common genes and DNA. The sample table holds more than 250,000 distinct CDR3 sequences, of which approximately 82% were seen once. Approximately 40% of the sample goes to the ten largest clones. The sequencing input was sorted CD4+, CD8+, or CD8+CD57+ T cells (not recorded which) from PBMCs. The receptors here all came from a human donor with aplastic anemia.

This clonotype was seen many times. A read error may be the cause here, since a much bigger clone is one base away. CDR3 in amino acids: CASSPHREDTDTQYF. The DNA for the CDR3 is TGTGCCAGCAGTCCACACAGGGAAGACACAGATACGCAGTATTTT. The chain recombines TRBV27 with TRBJ2-3, with a possible D match to TRBD1 (6 bases). There are 15 residues in the CDR3. Germline assignment: CDR1 MNHEY and CDR2 SMNVEV (reference sequence). V was clipped by 5 bases and J by 2 bases, with 14 bases between them.

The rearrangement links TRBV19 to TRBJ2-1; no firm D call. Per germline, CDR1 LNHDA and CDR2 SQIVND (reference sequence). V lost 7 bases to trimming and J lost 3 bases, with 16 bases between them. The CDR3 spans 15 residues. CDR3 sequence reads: CASTPWAENYNEQFF. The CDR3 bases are TGTGCCAGTACCCCATGGGCGGAGAACTACAATGAGCAGTTCTTC.

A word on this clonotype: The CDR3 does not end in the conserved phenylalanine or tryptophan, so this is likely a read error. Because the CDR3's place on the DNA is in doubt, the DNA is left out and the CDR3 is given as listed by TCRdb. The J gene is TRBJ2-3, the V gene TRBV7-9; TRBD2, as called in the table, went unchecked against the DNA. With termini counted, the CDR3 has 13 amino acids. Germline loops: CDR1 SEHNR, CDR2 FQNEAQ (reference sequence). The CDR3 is CASSQGAAGGDTQ.

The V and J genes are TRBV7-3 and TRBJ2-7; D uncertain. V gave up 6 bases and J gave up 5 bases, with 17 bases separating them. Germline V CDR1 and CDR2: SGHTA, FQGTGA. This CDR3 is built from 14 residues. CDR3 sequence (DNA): TGTGCCAGCAGTTACTCAGGCAGAGGCCACGAGCAGTACTTC. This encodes CASSYSGRGHEQYF.

The chain's CDR3 is CSARDRGFSYEQYF. The CDR3, as DNA: TGCAGTGCTAGGGACAGGGGATTCTCCTACGAGCAGTACTTC. The J gene is TRBJ2-7, the V gene TRBV20-1, with TRBD1 matching 9 bases. The V and J ends lost 3 bases and 0 bases, in that order; junction bases with no gene match: 3. The length of the CDR3 is 14 residues. Germline CDR1 is DFQATT and CDR2 is SNEGSKA (reference sequence).

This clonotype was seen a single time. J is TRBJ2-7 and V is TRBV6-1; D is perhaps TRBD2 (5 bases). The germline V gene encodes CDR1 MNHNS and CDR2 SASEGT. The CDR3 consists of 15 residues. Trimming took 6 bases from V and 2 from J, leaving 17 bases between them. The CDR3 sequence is CASSRPPDGTYEQYF. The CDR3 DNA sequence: TGTGCCAGCAGCCGACCCCCGGACGGGACCTACGAGCAGTACTTC.

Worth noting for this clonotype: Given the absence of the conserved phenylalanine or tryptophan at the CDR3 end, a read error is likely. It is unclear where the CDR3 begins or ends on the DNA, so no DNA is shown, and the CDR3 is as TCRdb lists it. Here the CDR3 reads CASLTGGTEAFFGQGT. J is TRBJ2-6 and V is TRBV2; the table's D call, TRBD1, has no DNA check behind it. From its first to its last residue, the CDR3 has 16 amino acids. The V gene's germline CDR1 is SNHLY and CDR2 FYNNEI.

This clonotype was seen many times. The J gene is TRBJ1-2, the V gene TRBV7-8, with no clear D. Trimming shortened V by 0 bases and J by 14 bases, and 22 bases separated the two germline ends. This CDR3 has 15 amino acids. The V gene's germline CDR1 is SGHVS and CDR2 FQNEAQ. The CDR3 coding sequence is TGTGCCAGCAGCTTAGCGGGAGGCGCCGATACGCAGTATACCTTC. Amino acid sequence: CASSLAGGADTQYTF.

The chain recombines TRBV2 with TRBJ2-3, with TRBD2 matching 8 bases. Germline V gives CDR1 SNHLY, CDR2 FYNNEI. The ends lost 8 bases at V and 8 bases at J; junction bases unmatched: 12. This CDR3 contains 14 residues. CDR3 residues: CASGVAGTPTTQYF. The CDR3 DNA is TGTGCCAGCGGCGTAGCGGGAACACCCACTACGCAGTATTTT.

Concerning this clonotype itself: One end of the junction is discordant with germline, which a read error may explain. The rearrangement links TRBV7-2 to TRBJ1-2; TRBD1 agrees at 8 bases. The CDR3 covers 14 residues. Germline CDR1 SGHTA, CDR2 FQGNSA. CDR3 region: CASSLRQGYSAPAF. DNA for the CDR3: TGTGCCAGCAGCTTAAGACAGGGGTACTCAGCCCCAGCATTC.

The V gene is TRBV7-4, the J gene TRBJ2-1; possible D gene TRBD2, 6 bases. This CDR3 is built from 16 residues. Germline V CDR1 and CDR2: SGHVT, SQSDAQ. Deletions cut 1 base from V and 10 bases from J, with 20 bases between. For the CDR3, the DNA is TGTGCCAGCAGCTTAGAAAGAAGCCGGGAGACGCAGGAGCAGTTCTTC. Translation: CASSLERSRETQEQFF. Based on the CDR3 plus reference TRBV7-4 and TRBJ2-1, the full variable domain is GAGVSQSPRYKVAKRGRDVALRCDSISGHVTLYWYRQTLGQGSEVLTYSQSDAQRDKSGRPSGRFSAERPERSVSTLKIQRTEQGDSAVYLCASSLERSRETQEQFFGPGTRLTVL.

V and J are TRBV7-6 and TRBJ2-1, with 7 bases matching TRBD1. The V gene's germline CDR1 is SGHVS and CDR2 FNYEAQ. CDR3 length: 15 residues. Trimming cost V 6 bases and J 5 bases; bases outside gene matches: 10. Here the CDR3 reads CASSSDRVRDNEQFF. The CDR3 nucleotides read TGTGCCAGCAGTTCAGACAGGGTGAGGGACAATGAGCAGTTCTTC.

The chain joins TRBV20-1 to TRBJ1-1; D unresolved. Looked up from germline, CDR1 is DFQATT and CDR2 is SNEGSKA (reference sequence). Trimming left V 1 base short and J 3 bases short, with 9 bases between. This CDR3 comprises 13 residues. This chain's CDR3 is CSARAPSYTEAFF. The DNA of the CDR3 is TGCAGTGCTAGAGCCCCATCGTACACTGAAGCTTTCTTT.

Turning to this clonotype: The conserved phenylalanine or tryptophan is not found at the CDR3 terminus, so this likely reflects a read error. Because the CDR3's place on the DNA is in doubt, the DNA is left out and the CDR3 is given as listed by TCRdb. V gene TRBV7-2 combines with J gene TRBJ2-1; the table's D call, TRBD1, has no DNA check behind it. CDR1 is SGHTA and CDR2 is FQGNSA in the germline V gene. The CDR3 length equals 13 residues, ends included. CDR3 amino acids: CASSLAPTGNTEA.

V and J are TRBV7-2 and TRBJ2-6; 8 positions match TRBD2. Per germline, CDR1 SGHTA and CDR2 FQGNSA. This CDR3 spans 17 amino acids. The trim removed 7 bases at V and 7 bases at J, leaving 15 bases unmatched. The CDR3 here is CASTLAGGPSDANVLTF. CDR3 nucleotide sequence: TGTGCCAGCACCCTGGCGGGGGGCCCCTCTGATGCCAACGTCCTGACTTTC.

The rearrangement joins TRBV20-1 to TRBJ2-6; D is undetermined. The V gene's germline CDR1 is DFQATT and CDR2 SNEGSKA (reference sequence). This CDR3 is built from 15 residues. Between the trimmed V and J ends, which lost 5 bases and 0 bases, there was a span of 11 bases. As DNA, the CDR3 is TGCAGTGCTCAACGAGTGAGCTCTGGGGCCAACGTCCTGACTTTC. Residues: CSAQRVSSGANVLTF.

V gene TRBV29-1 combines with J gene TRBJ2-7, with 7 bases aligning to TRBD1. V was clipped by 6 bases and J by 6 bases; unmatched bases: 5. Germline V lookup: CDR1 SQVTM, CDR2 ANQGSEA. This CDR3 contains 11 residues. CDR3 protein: CSVETGSEQYF. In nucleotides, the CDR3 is TGCAGCGTGGAGACAGGGTCCGAGCAGTACTTC.

This chain's CDR3 is CASSHRDTQPQHF. In nucleotides, the CDR3 is TGTGCCAGCAGCCATAGAGACACTCAGCCCCAGCATTTT. The chain employs TRBV5-6 and TRBJ1-5, with no clear D. Germline loops: CDR1 SGHDT, CDR2 YYEEEE. This CDR3 has 13 amino acids. The V end was cut by 4 bases, the J end by 6 bases, with 11 bases between. The full variable domain, its missing parts supplied by reference TRBV5-6 and TRBJ1-5, is DAGVTQSPTHLIKTRGQQVTLRCSPKSGHDTVSWYQQALGQGPQFIFQYYEEEERQRGNFPDRFSGHQFPNYSSELNVNALLLGDSALYLCASSHRDTQPQHFGDGTRLSIL.

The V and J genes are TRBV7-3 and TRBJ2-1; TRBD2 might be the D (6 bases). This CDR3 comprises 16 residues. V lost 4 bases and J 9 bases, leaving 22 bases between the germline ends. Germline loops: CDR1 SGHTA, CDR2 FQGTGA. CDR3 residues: CASSSPGRGTDTEQFF. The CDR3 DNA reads TGTGCCAGCAGCTCCCCGGGGCGGGGCACAGATACTGAGCAGTTCTTC.

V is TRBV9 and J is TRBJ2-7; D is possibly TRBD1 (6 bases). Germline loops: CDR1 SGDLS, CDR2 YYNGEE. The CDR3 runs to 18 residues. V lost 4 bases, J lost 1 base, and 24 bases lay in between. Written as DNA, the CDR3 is TGTGCCAGCAGCTTACGGCCAGACAGGCCGGATCTTTCCTACGAGCAGTACGTC. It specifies CASSLRPDRPDLSYEQYV.

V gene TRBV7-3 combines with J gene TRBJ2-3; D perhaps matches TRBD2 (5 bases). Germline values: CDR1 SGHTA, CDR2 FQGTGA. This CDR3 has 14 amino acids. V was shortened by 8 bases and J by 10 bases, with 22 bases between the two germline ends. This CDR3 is CASSRAANPVAQYF. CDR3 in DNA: TGTGCCAGCTCCAGAGCGGCAAACCCCGTTGCGCAGTATTTT.